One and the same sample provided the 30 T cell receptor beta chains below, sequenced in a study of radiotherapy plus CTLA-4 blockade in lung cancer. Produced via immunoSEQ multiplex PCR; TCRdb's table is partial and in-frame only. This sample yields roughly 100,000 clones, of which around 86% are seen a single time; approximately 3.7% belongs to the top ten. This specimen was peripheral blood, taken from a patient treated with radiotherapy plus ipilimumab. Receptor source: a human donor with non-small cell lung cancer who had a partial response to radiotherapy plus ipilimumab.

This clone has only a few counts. The CDR3 loop is CASRGTGNTGELFF. The DNA for the CDR3 is TGTGCCAGCAGAGGGACAGGGAACACCGGGGAGCTGTTTTTT. The chain uses TRBV27 and TRBJ2-2; 8 bases line up with TRBD1. Germline CDR1 MNHEY, CDR2 SMNVEV (reference sequence). V lost 6 bases, J lost 1 base, and 1 base stayed unmatched. This CDR3 contains 14 residues.

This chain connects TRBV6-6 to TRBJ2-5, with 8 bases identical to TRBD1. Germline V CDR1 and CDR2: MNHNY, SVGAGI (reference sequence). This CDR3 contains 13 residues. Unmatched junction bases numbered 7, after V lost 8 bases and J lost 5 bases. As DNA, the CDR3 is TGTGCCAGCTCCCTCCGGACAGGGGAGACCCAGTACTTC. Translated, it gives CASSLRTGETQYF.

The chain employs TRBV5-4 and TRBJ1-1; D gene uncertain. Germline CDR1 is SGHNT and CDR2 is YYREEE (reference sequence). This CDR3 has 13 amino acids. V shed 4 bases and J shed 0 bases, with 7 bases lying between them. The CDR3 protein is CASSLFMNTEAFF. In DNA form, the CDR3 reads TGTGCCAGCAGCCTATTCATGAACACTGAAGCTTTCTTT.

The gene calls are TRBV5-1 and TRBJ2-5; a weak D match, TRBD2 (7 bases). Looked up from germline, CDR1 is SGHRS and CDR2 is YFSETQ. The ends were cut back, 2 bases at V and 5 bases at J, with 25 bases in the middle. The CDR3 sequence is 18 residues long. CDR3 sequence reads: CASSLLRETDSGKETQYF. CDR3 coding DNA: TGCGCCAGCAGCTTACTCCGAGAAACGGACAGCGGGAAGGAGACCCAGTACTTC.

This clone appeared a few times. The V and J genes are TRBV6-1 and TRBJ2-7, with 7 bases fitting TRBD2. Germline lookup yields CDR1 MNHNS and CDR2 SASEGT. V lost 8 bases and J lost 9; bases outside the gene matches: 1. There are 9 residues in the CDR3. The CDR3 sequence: CASGGGQYF. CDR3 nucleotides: TGTGCCAGCGGGGGGGGGCAGTACTTC.

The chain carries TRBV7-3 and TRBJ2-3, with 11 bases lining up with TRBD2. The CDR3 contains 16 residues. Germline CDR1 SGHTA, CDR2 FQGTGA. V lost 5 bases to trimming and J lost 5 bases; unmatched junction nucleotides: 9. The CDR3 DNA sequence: TGTGCCAGCAGCCCAACTAGCGGGAGCCGTCAAGATACGCAGTATTTT. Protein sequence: CASSPTSGSRQDTQYF. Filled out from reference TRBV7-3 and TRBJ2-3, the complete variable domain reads GAGVSQTPSNKVTEKGKYVELRCDPISGHTALYWYRQSLGQGPEFLIYFQGTGAADDSGLPNDRFFAVRPEGSVSTLKIQRTERGDSAVYLCASSPTSGSRQDTQYFGPGTRLTVL.

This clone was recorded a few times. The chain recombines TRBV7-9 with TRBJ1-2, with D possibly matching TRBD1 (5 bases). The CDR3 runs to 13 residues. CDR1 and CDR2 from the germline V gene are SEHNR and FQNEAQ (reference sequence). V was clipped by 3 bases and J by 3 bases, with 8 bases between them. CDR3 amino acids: CASSFDSDYGYTF. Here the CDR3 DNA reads TGTGCCAGCAGCTTTGACAGCGACTATGGCTACACCTTC.

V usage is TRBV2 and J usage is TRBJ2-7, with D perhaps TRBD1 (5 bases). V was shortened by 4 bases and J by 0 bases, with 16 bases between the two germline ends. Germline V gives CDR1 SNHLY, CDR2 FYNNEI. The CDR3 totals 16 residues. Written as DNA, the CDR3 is TGTGCCAGCAGTGTAACGCAGGGAAGGTACTCCTACGAGCAGTACTTC. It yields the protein CASSVTQGRYSYEQYF.

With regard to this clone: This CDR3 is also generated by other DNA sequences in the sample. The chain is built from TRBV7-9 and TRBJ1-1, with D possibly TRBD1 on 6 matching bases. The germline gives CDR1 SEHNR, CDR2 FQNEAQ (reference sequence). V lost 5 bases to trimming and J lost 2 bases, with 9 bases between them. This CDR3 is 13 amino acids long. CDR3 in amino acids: CASSLQGNTEAFF. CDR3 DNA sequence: TGTGCCAGCAGCCTACAGGGAAACACTGAAGCTTTCTTT.

CDR3 coding DNA: TGTGCCATTGGAGGGAGCGGCAGCTCCTACAATGAGCAGTTCTTC. Translation gives CAIGGSGSSYNEQFF. The genes are TRBV10-3 and TRBJ2-1, with a possible D match to TRBD2 (6 bases). V lost 9 bases and J 0 bases, leaving 15 bases between the germline ends. Germline V lookup: CDR1 ENHRY, CDR2 SYGVKD. This CDR3 is 15 amino acids long.

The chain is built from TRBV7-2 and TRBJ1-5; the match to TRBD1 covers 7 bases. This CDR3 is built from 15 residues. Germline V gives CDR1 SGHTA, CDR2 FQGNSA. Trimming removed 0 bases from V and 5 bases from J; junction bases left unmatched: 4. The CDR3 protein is CASSLARGSHQPQHF. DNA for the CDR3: TGTGCCAGCAGCTTAGCCAGGGGGAGCCATCAGCCCCAGCATTTT. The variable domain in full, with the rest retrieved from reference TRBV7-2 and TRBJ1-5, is GAGVSQSPSNKVTEKGKDVELRCDPISGHTALYWYRQSLGQGLEFLIYFQGNSAPDKSGLPSDRFSAERTGGSVSTLTIQRTQQEDSAVYLCASSLARGSHQPQHFGDGTRLSIL.

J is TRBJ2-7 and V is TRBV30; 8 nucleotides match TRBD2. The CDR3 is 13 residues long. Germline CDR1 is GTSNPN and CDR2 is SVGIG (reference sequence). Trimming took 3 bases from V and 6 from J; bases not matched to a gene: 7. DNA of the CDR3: TGTGCCTGGAGCAGCGGGAGTCCTGGCGAGCAGTACTTC. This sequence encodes CAWSSGSPGEQYF. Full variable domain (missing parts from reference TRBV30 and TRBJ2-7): SQTIHQWPATLVQPVGSPLSLECTVEGTSNPNLYWYRQAAGRGLQLLFYSVGIGQISSEVPQNLSASRPQDRQFILSSKKLLLSDSGFYLCAWSSGSPGEQYFGPGTRLTVT.

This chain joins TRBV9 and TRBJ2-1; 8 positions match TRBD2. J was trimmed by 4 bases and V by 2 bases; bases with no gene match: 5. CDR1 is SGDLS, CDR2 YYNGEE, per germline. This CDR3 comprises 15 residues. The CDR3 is CASSVSGTGYNEQFF. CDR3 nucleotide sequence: TGTGCCAGCAGCGTTAGCGGGACTGGTTACAATGAGCAGTTCTTC.

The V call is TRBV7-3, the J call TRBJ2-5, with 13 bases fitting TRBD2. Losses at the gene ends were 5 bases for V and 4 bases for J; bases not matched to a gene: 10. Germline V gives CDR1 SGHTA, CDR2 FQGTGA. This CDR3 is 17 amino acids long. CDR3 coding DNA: TGTGCCAGCAGCAGAGGACTAGCGGGAGTTAGAGGAGAGACCCAGTACTTC. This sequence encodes CASSRGLAGVRGETQYF.

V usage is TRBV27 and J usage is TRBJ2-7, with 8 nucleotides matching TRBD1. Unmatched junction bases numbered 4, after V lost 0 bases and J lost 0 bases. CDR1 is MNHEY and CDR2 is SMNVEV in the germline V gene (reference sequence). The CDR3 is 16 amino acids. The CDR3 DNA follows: TGTGCCAGCAGTTTATCGACGACAGGGGTCTCCTACGAGCAGTACTTC. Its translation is CASSLSTTGVSYEQYF.

Here the CDR3 DNA reads TGTGCCAGCAGTGTCTCTCTCGGGGAGCTGTTTTTT. This translates into CASSVSLGELFF. The chain has TRBV28 and TRBJ2-2; D not certain. The CDR3 has 12 residues. V was cut by 5 bases and J by 7 bases, with 8 bases left in between. CDR1 is MDHEN, CDR2 SYDVKM, per germline.

The DNA for the CDR3 is TGTGCCAGCAGCTTAGTACAGGGGAACACTGAAGCTTTCTTT. Translation gives CASSLVQGNTEAFF. V and J are TRBV7-8 and TRBJ1-1; a weak D match, TRBD1 (6 bases). The germline V gene encodes CDR1 SGHVS and CDR2 FQNEAQ. Trimming left V 1 base short and J 1 base short, with 7 bases between. The length of the CDR3 is 14 residues. Full variable domain (outside the CDR3, taken from reference TRBV7-8 and TRBJ1-1): GAGVSQSPRYKVAKRGQDVALRCDPISGHVSLFWYQQALGQGPEFLTYFQNEAQLDKSGLPSDRFFAERPEGSVSTLKIQRTQQEDSAVYLCASSLVQGNTEAFFGQGTRLTVV.

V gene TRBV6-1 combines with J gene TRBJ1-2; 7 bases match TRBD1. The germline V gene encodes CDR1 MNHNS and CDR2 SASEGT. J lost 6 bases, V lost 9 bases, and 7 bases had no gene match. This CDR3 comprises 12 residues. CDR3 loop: CASITGENGYTF. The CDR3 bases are TGTGCCAGTATTACAGGGGAAAATGGCTACACCTTC.

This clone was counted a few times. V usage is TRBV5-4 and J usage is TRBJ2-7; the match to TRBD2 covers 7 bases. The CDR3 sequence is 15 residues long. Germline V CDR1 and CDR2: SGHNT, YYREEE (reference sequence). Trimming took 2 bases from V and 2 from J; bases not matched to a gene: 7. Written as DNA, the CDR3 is TGTGCCAGCAGCTTAAACAGCGGGACCGCCTACGAGCAGTACTTC. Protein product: CASSLNSGTAYEQYF.

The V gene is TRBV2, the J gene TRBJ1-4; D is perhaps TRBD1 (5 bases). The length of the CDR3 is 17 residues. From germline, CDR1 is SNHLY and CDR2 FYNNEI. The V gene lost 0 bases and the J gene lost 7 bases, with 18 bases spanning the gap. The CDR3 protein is CASSEAPDRGWGEKLFF. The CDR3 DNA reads TGTGCCAGCAGTGAAGCCCCGGATAGGGGTTGGGGTGAAAAACTGTTTTTT.

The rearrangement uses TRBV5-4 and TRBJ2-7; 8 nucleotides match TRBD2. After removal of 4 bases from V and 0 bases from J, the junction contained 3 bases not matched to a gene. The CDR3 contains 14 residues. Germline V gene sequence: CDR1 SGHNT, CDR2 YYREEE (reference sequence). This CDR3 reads CASSISGDSYEQYF. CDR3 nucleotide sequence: TGTGCCAGCAGCATTAGCGGGGACTCCTACGAGCAGTACTTC.

The CDR3 spells CASSLRLADGYEQYF. In DNA, the CDR3 is TGTGCCAGCTCACTTAGACTAGCGGATGGCTACGAGCAGTACTTC. V gene TRBV18 combines with J gene TRBJ2-7, with 9 bases matching TRBD2. The CDR3 totals 15 residues. Losses at the gene ends were 4 bases for V and 3 bases for J; bases not matched to a gene: 7. Germline CDR1 and CDR2: KGHSH and LQKENI.

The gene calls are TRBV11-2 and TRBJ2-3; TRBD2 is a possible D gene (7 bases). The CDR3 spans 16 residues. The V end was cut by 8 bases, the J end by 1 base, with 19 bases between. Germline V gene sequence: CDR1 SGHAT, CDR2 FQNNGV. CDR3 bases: TGTGCCAGCTCCTCACAAAGGGGGAGGGGCACAGATACGCAGTATTTT. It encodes CASSSQRGRGTDTQYF. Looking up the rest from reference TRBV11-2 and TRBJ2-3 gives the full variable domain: EAGVAQSPRYKIIEKRQSVAFWCNPISGHATLYWYQQILGQGPKLLIQFQNNGVVDDSQLPKDRFSAERLKGVDSTLKIQPAKLEDSAVYLCASSSQRGRGTDTQYFGPGTRLTVL.

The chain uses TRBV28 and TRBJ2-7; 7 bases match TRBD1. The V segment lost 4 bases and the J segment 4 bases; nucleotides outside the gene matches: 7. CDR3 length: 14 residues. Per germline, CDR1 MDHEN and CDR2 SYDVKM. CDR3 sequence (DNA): TGTGCCAGCAGTTACGGGACAGCTTTTTACGAGCAGTACTTC. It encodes CASSYGTAFYEQYF. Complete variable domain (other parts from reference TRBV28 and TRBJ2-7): DVKVTQSSRYLVKRTGEKVFLECVQDMDHENMFWYRQDPGLGLRLIYFSYDVKMKEKGDIPEGYSVSREKKERFSLILESASTNQTSMYLCASSYGTAFYEQYFGPGTRLTVT.

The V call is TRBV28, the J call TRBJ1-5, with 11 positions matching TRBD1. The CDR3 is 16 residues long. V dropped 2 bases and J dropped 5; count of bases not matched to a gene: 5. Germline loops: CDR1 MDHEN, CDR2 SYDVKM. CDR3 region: CASSLGTGGLDQPQHF. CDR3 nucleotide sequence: TGTGCCAGCAGTTTAGGGACAGGGGGTTTAGATCAGCCCCAGCATTTT.

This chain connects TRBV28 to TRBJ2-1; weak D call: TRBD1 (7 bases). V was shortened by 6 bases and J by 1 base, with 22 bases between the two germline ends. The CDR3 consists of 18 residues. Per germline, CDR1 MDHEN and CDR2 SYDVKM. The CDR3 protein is CASSPEGVRGDSYNEQFF. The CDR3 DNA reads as TGTGCCAGCAGCCCTGAGGGCGTCAGGGGGGATTCCTACAATGAGCAGTTCTTC.

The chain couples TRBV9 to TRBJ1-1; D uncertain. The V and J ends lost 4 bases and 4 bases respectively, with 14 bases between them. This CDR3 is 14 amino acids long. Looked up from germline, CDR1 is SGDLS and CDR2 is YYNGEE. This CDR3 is CASSPTSMRTEAFF. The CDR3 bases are TGTGCCAGCAGCCCTACGTCTATGCGCACTGAAGCTTTCTTT.

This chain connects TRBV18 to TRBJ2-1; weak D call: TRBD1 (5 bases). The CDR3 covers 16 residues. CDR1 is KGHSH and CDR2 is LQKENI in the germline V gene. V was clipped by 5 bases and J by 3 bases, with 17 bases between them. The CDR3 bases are TGTGCCAGCTCAACGTCTGGTCAGGGTGTCTACAATGAGCAGTTCTTC. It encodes CASSTSGQGVYNEQFF.

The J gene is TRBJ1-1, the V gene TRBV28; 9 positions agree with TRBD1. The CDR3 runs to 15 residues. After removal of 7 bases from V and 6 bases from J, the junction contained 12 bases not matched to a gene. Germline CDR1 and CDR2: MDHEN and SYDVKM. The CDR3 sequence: CASKRLDRGIPEAFF. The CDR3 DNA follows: TGTGCCAGCAAAAGATTGGACAGGGGTATTCCTGAAGCTTTCTTT.

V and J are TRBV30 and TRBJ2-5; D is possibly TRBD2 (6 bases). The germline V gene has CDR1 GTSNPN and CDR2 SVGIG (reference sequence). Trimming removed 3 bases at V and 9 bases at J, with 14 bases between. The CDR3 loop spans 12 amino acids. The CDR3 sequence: CAWSPQLASQYF. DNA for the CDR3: TGTGCCTGGAGCCCCCAACTAGCATCCCAGTACTTC.